This TCR beta chain appears in the sequencing data of a study of T-cell memory formation after mild COVID-19. This clonotype appeared once. Its antigen is not known. TCRdb processed the 5' RACE reads anew with MiXCR; each CDR3 protein has one entry. Of 150,000 to 200,000 distinct CDR3 sequences listed, 11% are singletons. The V gene's germline CDR1 is KGHSH and CDR2 LQKENI. The CDR3 contains 18 residues. Trimming at V came to 3 bases and at J to 1 base, leaving 11 bases not matched to a gene. General study results and limits: Memory cells collected pre-infection included some clones that later responded, suggesting cross-reactive memory joined. Clones contracting across day 15 to 85 had a balanced CD4/CD8 profile; later expanding clones leaned CD4+.

This clonotype originated in a man aged 18-30 years who had mild COVID-19 (a few samples of this study predate the infection). Cell type and time point are not known. The specimen was PBMCs or a T cell subset sorted from them (not recorded which). This chain connects TRBV18 to TRBJ1-1, with 10 bases aligning to TRBD1. For the CDR3, the DNA is TGTGCCAGCTCACCGGGACAGGGGAGGAGGTTTAGGAACACTGAAGCTTTCTTT. The encoded protein is CASSPGQGRRFRNTEAFF. The full variable domain, in which reference TRBV18 and TRBJ1-1 provide the parts outside the CDR3, is NAGVMQNPRHLVRRRGQEARLRCSPMKGHSHVYWYRQLPEEGLKFMVYLQKENIIDESGMPKERFSAEFPKEGPSILRIQQVVRGDSAAYFCASSPGQGRRFRNTEAFFGQGTRLTVV.